Given below is one TCR beta chain in context. Its antigen remains unidentified. Mouse germline and gene names are used. The CDR3 extends 1 residue past the end of the read, so its final part is completed from the germline J gene. This entry is derived from a study of tissue T cells after allogeneic stem cell transplantation. Regarding the study as a whole: Across patients, clones rarely overlapped, yet motif clusters were shared tissue-specifically.

TCRdb's table, derived via immunoSEQ multiplex PCR, lists solely in-frame clones and lacks some. The sample lists some 22,000 clones; 55% to 80% were seen once. The germline CDR1 and CDR2 sequences are NSQYPW and LRSPGD (reference sequence). The CDR3 contains 15 residues. V was pared by 2 bases and J by 3 bases, with 2 bases of the junction left unmatched. This receptor was identified in a female BALB/c mouse in good health. Strain MHC haplotype: H2-d. The sample taken for sequencing was spleen. This chain links TRBV1 with TRBJ2-5; 10 nucleotides align to TRBD2. CDR3 DNA, as far as it was read: TGCACCTGCAGTGCACCACTGGGGGGGCAAGACACCCAGTAC. Its translation is CTCSAPLGGQDTQY. The whole CDR3 is CTCSAPLGGQDTQYF.